These 15 T cell receptor beta chains were all obtained from the same sample, sequenced in a study of human T cells and chemical hapten exposure. Stated time point: patch test 1, 2 weeks after DPC sensitization. Documented treatment: therapeutic diphenylcyclopropenone sensitization with weekly scalp DPC. TCRdb passed the RACE reads through MiXCR, listing each CDR3 protein once. The table shows about 360,000 distinct CDR3 sequences, with 5.5% to 8% occurring only once. This specimen was whole blood, taken in connection with sensitization to the hapten diphenylcyclopropenone (DPC). The receptors here all came from a young woman with alopecia areata. Some clones in this sample may be carry-over from other donors' samples.

This chain joins TRBV15 and TRBJ1-5; D not resolved. The CDR3 is 13 residues long. Germline V gene lookup returns CDR1 LNHNV and CDR2 YYDKDF (reference sequence). The V and J ends lost 8 bases and 0 bases respectively, with 8 bases between them. The CDR3 DNA reads as TGTGCCACCCAGGCCGATAGCAATCAGCCCCAGCATTTT. It encodes CATQADSNQPQHF.

Only a few counts were recorded for this clonotype. The chain couples TRBV4-3 to TRBJ2-7; D possibly corresponds to TRBD2 (5 bases). The germline V gene has CDR1 LGHNA and CDR2 YSLEER. V was cut by 0 bases and J by 2 bases, with 17 bases left in between. The CDR3 runs to 17 residues. The CDR3 nucleotides are TGCGCCAGCAGCCAAGACAGAAGAGGGTCCGTAACCTACGAGCAGTACTTC. It codes for CASSQDRRGSVTYEQYF.

This clonotype was observed many times. J is TRBJ1-2 and V is TRBV6-5; maybe TRBD1 (5 bases). Germline assignment: CDR1 MNHEY and CDR2 SVGAGI. Trimming stripped 3 bases from V and 6 bases from J, with 11 bases between. This CDR3 has 13 amino acids. This chain's CDR3 is CASSYRGTHGYTF. CDR3 nucleotides: TGTGCCAGCAGTTATAGAGGGACCCATGGCTACACCTTC.

This clonotype occurred many times. The V and J genes are TRBV29-1 and TRBJ2-7, with 7 bases lining up with TRBD2. Germline CDR1 and CDR2: SQVTM and ANQGSEA. The CDR3 covers 12 residues. CDR3 DNA sequence: TGCCCAGGGAGGGGAGGCAAAAGGGTGCAGTACTTC. This sequence encodes CPGRGGKRVQYF.

In this sample, this clonotype turned up many times. This chain links TRBV7-2 with TRBJ2-7; D is unresolved. Trimming cost V 5 bases and J 12 bases, with 14 bases left between them. CDR1 is SGHTA and CDR2 is FQGNSA in the germline V gene. The CDR3 is 11 residues long. CDR3: CASSKYWARYF. The CDR3 DNA reads TGTGCCAGCAGCAAATACTGGGCCCGGTACTTC.

This clonotype was found a few times. This sequence joins TRBV15 and TRBJ2-7, with TRBD2 as a possible D gene (7 bases). The CDR3 runs 17 residues. Between the trimmed V and J ends, which lost 5 bases and 4 bases, there was a span of 24 bases. Germline V gene lookup returns CDR1 LNHNV and CDR2 YYDKDF (reference sequence). CDR3: CATSGGDETGQRYEQYF. For the CDR3, the DNA is TGTGCCACCAGCGGGGGGGATGAGACAGGCCAAAGGTACGAGCAGTACTTC.

Many counts were recorded for this clonotype. This chain connects TRBV5-1 to TRBJ2-1; TRBD1 matches 8 bases. The CDR3 runs to 13 residues. Germline CDR1 and CDR2: SGHRS and YFSETQ. The V gene end was trimmed by 2 bases and the J gene end by 7 bases; junction bases not matched to a gene: 2. CDR3 sequence: CASSFNRGNEQFF. DNA of the CDR3: TGCGCCAGCAGCTTTAACAGGGGGAATGAGCAGTTCTTC.

This clonotype was observed many times. This chain uses TRBV7-2 with TRBJ2-1; possible D gene TRBD2, 5 bases. Trimming cost V 1 base and J 0 bases, with 7 bases left between them. The CDR3 loop spans 15 amino acids. Germline V gene lookup returns CDR1 SGHTA and CDR2 FQGNSA. The CDR3 DNA sequence: TGTGCCAGCAGCTTAGTGGGGAGCTCCTACAATGAGCAGTTCTTC. Its protein product is CASSLVGSSYNEQFF.

At least ten counts were recorded for this clonotype. The V call is TRBV9, the J call TRBJ2-5; D gene ambiguous. Trimming took off 3 bases at V and 2 bases at J, with 14 bases between the two ends. The germline CDR1 and CDR2 sequences are SGDLS and YYNGEE. This CDR3 spans 15 amino acids. The chain's CDR3 is CASSATVVAQETQYF. The DNA for the CDR3 is TGTGCCAGCAGCGCGACGGTAGTGGCGCAAGAGACCCAGTACTTC.

This clonotype was seen a few times. The chain carries TRBV28 and TRBJ1-1; D ambiguous. V lost 3 bases and J lost 5, with 19 bases in between. Germline V gene lookup returns CDR1 MDHEN and CDR2 SYDVKM. The CDR3 sequence is 16 residues long. This CDR3 is CASSLRWGWVRTEAFF. CDR3 in DNA: TGTGCCAGCAGTTTGCGTTGGGGATGGGTGAGGACTGAAGCTTTCTTT.

This clonotype was seen repeatedly, ten times or more. This sequence joins TRBV18 and TRBJ1-1, with D unresolved. CDR1 is KGHSH, CDR2 LQKENI, per germline. The CDR3 spans 15 residues. V was pared by 2 bases and J by 1 base, with 11 bases between. CDR3 residues: CASSPSEGRNTEAFF. The CDR3 nucleotides are TGTGCCAGCTCACCATCAGAGGGTAGGAACACTGAAGCTTTCTTT.

In its sample, this clonotype was seen many times. The chain couples TRBV20-1 to TRBJ2-7, with TRBD1 as a possible D gene (6 bases). This CDR3 is 11 amino acids long. The V end was cut by 4 bases, the J end by 5 bases, with 9 bases between. CDR1 and CDR2 from the germline V gene are DFQATT and SNEGSKA (reference sequence). The chain's CDR3 is CSATPGDEQYF. Here the CDR3 DNA reads TGCAGTGCTACTCCAGGGGACGAGCAGTACTTC.

The table lists this clonotype with a few counts. The rearrangement uses TRBV2 and TRBJ2-3, with D uncertain. V lost 2 bases to trimming and J lost 6 bases, with 6 bases between them. This CDR3 comprises 12 residues. CDR1 SNHLY and CDR2 FYNNEI come from the germline V gene. The CDR3 is CASSELRDTQYF. CDR3 coding DNA: TGTGCCAGCAGTGAATTGCGGGATACGCAGTATTTT.

The table lists this clonotype with a few counts. The chain combines TRBV7-2 with TRBJ2-7; a possible D gene is TRBD2 (6 bases). CDR1 is SGHTA and CDR2 is FQGNSA in the germline V gene. The CDR3 sequence is 14 residues long. V was trimmed by 6 bases and J by 5 bases, leaving 17 bases between them. CDR3 loop: CASRYSGVADEQYF. In DNA form, the CDR3 reads TGTGCCAGCAGATATTCGGGGGTAGCTGACGAGCAGTACTTC.

This clonotype has more than one count but fewer than ten. This chain joins TRBV6-1 and TRBJ2-7, with TRBD1 as a possible D gene (6 bases). In germline, CDR1 is MNHNS, CDR2 SASEGT. Trimming left V 10 bases short and J 10 bases short, with 23 bases between. CDR3 length: 13 residues. The CDR3 DNA is TGTGCCATCTTGACCCCTCAGGGGAGTCATCAGTACTTC. It codes for CAILTPQGSHQYF.